This entry lists 8 T cell receptor beta chains sequenced from one sample in a study of blood T cell repertoires in COVID-19 (dated by TCRdb to 2018 to 2020). The protocol used for the library was the immunoSEQ multiplex PCR assay. TCRdb's version of the immuneACCESS table is confined to in-frame rearrangements and falls short of the full clone set. An unresolved V gene accounts for under half of the shortfall where checked; the remainder is of unknown origin. In this sample the table shows some 170,000 clones, about 91% of which occur a single time. The top ten clonotypes cover approximately 1.4% of the sample. The source material was peripheral blood. The receptors derive from a woman between 50 and 59 years old with acute or convalescent COVID-19.

This chain connects TRBV12-3 or TRBV12-4 to TRBJ2-3; no definite D call. The CDR3 is 12 residues long. With 5 bases removed from V and 0 bases from J, the gap between germline ends came to 3 bases. CDR3 in amino acids: CASSLSTDTQYF. CDR3 DNA: TGTGCCAGCAGTCTGAGCACAGATACGCAGTATTTT.

The rearrangement uses TRBV12-3 or TRBV12-4 and TRBJ1-1; no firm D call. V was clipped by 6 bases and J by 4 bases, with 12 bases between them. CDR3 length: 13 residues. CDR3 coding DNA: TGTGCCAGCAGACGCCTGGACTTCACTGAAGCTTTCTTT. It translates to CASRRLDFTEAFF.

The rearrangement uses TRBV13 and TRBJ2-7; D possibly corresponds to TRBD2 (6 bases). The CDR3 is 13 amino acids. V was shortened by 5 bases and J by 3 bases, with 11 bases between the two germline ends. Per the germline V gene, CDR1 is PRHDT and CDR2 is FYEKMQ (reference sequence). The CDR3 sequence: CASSPRTNYEQYF. CDR3 nucleotides: TGTGCCAGCAGCCCCCGGACTAACTACGAGCAGTACTTC. The complete variable domain, with remaining parts taken from reference TRBV13 and TRBJ2-7, reads AAGVIQSPRHLIKEKRETATLKCYPIPRHDTVYWYQQGPGQDPQFLISFYEKMQSDKGSIPDRFSAQQFSDYHSELNMSSLELGDSALYFCASSPRTNYEQYFGPGTRLTVT.

A few counts support this clone. Written as DNA, the CDR3 is TGTGCCTGGAGTTCAGGGGACCGAGTCTCTGGAAACACCATATATTTT. It specifies CAWSSGDRVSGNTIYF. V and J are TRBV30 and TRBJ1-3; possible D gene TRBD1, 6 bases. Deletions cut 2 bases from V and 0 bases from J, with 14 bases between. The CDR3 extends over 16 amino acids. The germline V gene encodes CDR1 GTSNPN and CDR2 SVGIG (reference sequence). Complete variable domain (other parts from reference TRBV30 and TRBJ1-3): SQTIHQWPATLVQPVGSPLSLECTVEGTSNPNLYWYRQAAGRGLQLLFYSVGIGQISSEVPQNLSASRPQDRQFILSSKKLLLSDSGFYLCAWSSGDRVSGNTIYFGEGSWLTVV.

V and J are TRBV5-1 and TRBJ1-1; D ambiguous. Trimming took off 4 bases at V and 4 bases at J, with 11 bases between the two ends. This CDR3 has 13 amino acids. CDR1 and CDR2 (germline): SGHRS, YFSETQ. CDR3: CASSLARPTEAFF. CDR3 coding DNA: TGCGCCAGCAGCCTAGCCCGCCCCACTGAAGCTTTCTTT.

The chain employs TRBV6-5 and TRBJ2-7; tentatively, D is TRBD2 (5 bases). This CDR3 is built from 15 residues. Trimming pared 4 bases from V and 1 base from J, leaving 14 bases between. The germline V gene encodes CDR1 MNHEY and CDR2 SVGAGI. The CDR3: CASSSRGIRSYEQYF. The CDR3 bases are TGTGCCAGCAGTTCGCGAGGGATAAGGTCCTACGAGCAGTACTTC.

This clone was detected only once. The chain combines TRBV18 with TRBJ1-1, with D possibly matching TRBD1 (5 bases). The germline V gene encodes CDR1 KGHSH and CDR2 LQKENI. Trimming shortened V by 8 bases and J by 5 bases, and 21 bases separated the two germline ends. The CDR3 consists of 15 residues. CDR3 sequence reads: CASPPQQGMGTEAFF. The CDR3 nucleotides are TGTGCCAGCCCCCCCCAGCAGGGAATGGGGACTGAAGCTTTCTTT.

The chain recombines TRBV5-4 with TRBJ2-5; 12 nucleotides match TRBD1. V dropped 4 bases and J dropped 5; count of bases not matched to a gene: 6. This CDR3 is built from 15 residues. Germline assignment: CDR1 SGHNT and CDR2 YYREEE (reference sequence). For the CDR3, the DNA is TGTGCCAGCAGCATCCGGGACAGGGGGCTTGAGACCCAGTACTTC. Its translation is CASSIRDRGLETQYF.